This T cell receptor (beta chain) was identified in a study of tumor and adjacent non-tumor tissue in lung cancer. Germline assignment: CDR1 MNHEY and CDR2 SVGEGT. Trimming took 9 bases from V and 8 from J, leaving 20 bases between them. The CDR3 extends over 13 amino acids. A modified ARM-PCR protocol with three rounds of nested PCR amplified TCRbeta. MiXCR, run by TCRdb on the multiplex PCR reads, gives a single entry per CDR3 protein. This repertoire shows about 80,000 distinct CDR3 sequences, around 86% found once; its top ten account for more than 10%. No cell sorting was done before RNA was extracted from the tissue.

Source material: lung tumor tissue. The V and J genes are TRBV6-2 or TRBV6-3 and TRBJ2-7; no definite D call. This TCR was recovered from a woman aged 45-59 years with non-small cell lung cancer. As DNA, the CDR3 is TGTGCCAGTACCCCTGACAATACCCACAAGCAGTACTTC. It encodes CASTPDNTHKQYF.